This T cell receptor (beta chain) was sequenced in a study of cytotoxic CD8 clonotypes in ibrutinib-treated CLL. Sequencing used immunoSEQ multiplex PCR; TCRdb keeps in-frame clones, though not all of them. Of about 310,000 clones in the sample, more than 65% were seen once. Regarding this clone: Its antigen is as yet unknown.

Per germline, CDR1 SGHTA and CDR2 FQGNSA. Trimming took off 2 bases at V and 2 bases at J, with 10 bases between the two ends. The CDR3 runs 14 residues. Study-wide results and limits: Increased clonality at ibrutinib response gave way to a return toward baseline at progression.

This TCR was sampled from a human donor with chronic lymphocytic leukemia. The sample was PBMCs, taken before ibrutinib treatment. This rearrangement joins TRBV7-2 to TRBJ2-7; D uncertain. The DNA of the CDR3 is TGTGCCAGCAGCTTACAGGCAGCGACCTACGAGCAGTACTTC. It encodes CASSLQAATYEQYF.